The 27 T cell receptor beta chains below were found in one sample sequenced in a study of cytomegalovirus exposure and HLA in healthy donors. Use of 60 Vbeta and 13 Jbeta primers characterized the PCR. TCRdb's copy holds only in-frame clones and misses some; the assay was immunoSEQ multiplex PCR. The sample consists of 75,000 to 100,000 clones, more than 70% of them appearing once. Input material: PBMCs. The receptors were sampled from an older woman in good health and CMV-seropositive.

The chain links TRBV9 to TRBJ1-2, with D perhaps matching TRBD1 (5 bases). The CDR3 extends over 13 amino acids. V lost 3 bases and J 4 bases, leaving 10 bases between the germline ends. Germline V gene data show CDR1 as SGDLS and CDR2 as YYNGEE. CDR3 amino acids: CASSGGGVYGYTF. CDR3 coding DNA: TGTGCCAGCAGCGGGGGAGGGGTCTATGGCTACACCTTC.

The table lists this clone with a count of one. The genes are TRBV2 and TRBJ2-7; a possible D gene is TRBD1 (6 bases). Germline-derived CDR1 and CDR2 are SNHLY and FYNNEI. This CDR3 has 13 residues. Between the trimmed V and J ends, which lost 6 bases and 6 bases, there was a span of 15 bases. The CDR3 sequence: CASSPQGIREQYF. CDR3 nucleotide sequence: TGTGCCAGCAGCCCCCAGGGGATCCGCGAGCAGTACTTC.

The rearrangement joins TRBV7-9 to TRBJ2-3; 8 bases line up with TRBD1. V gave up 5 bases and J gave up 2 bases; unmatched junction bases: 9. Germline V lookup: CDR1 SEHNR, CDR2 FQNEAQ (reference sequence). CDR3 length: 16 amino acids. DNA of the CDR3: TGTGCCAGCAGCGCTCCGGGACAGGCGATCACAGATACGCAGTATTTT. Its protein is CASSAPGQAITDTQYF.

The genes are TRBV4-1 and TRBJ2-3; 9 bases align to TRBD2. The CDR3 contains 16 residues. The germline V gene encodes CDR1 MGHRA and CDR2 YSYEKL. V trimming: 1 base; J trimming: 4 bases; junction bases outside the gene matches: 6. The DNA for the CDR3 is TGCGCCAGCAGCCAAGTGATTAGCGGGAGTGCAGATACGCAGTATTTT. Translation: CASSQVISGSADTQYF.

The chain links TRBV4-1 to TRBJ1-1; 8 bases map to TRBD1. The junction had 9 bases not matched to a gene; V was cut back by 10 bases and J by 5 bases. Germline V gene sequence: CDR1 MGHRA, CDR2 YSYEKL. The CDR3 length is 13 residues. In nucleotides, the CDR3 is TGCGCCACGGTCGGACAGGGCCGAACTGAAGCTTTCTTT. It specifies CATVGQGRTEAFF.

The chain carries TRBV9 and TRBJ1-1; unclear D gene. Trimming stripped 1 base from V and 8 bases from J, with 12 bases between. Germline V CDR1 and CDR2: SGDLS, YYNGEE. The CDR3 length is 13 residues. CDR3 sequence (DNA): TGTGCCAGCAGCGTAAGATTAGGAGGGGAAGCTTTCTTT. Its protein is CASSVRLGGEAFF.

J is TRBJ1-6 and V is TRBV6-1; TRBD1 matches 8 bases. The ends lost 8 bases at V and 8 bases at J; junction bases unmatched: 5. The CDR3 is 13 residues long. Germline V lookup: CDR1 MNHNS, CDR2 SASEGT. CDR3 coding DNA: TGTGCCAGCGCCTTGGACAGGGATTCACCCCTCCACTTT. It is translated as CASALDRDSPLHF.

The chain couples TRBV4-1 to TRBJ2-7; tentative D call: TRBD1 (6 bases). This CDR3 is built from 14 residues. Germline values: CDR1 MGHRA, CDR2 YSYEKL. V lost 3 bases to trimming and J lost 5 bases, with 14 bases between them. DNA for the CDR3: TGCGCCAGCAGCCATAACAGGGATCAACACGAGCAGTACTTC. Protein: CASSHNRDQHEQYF.

V gene TRBV5-1 combines with J gene TRBJ1-6, with D perhaps matching TRBD1 (5 bases). From germline, CDR1 is SGHRS and CDR2 YFSETQ. The CDR3 consists of 14 residues. Trimming left V 4 bases short and J 8 bases short, with 13 bases between. The CDR3 here is CASSDLPTDSPLHF. CDR3 DNA: TGCGCCAGCAGCGATCTACCGACAGATTCACCCCTCCACTTT.

The CDR3 spells CSVEGGAFEQYF. For the CDR3, the DNA is TGCAGCGTTGAGGGAGGCGCCTTCGAGCAGTACTTC. The chain links TRBV29-1 to TRBJ2-7; perhaps TRBD2 as D (6 bases). CDR3 length: 12 amino acids. Germline CDR1 and CDR2: SQVTM and ANQGSEA. Trimming removed 3 bases from V and 6 bases from J, with 12 bases in between.

The chain combines TRBV6-1 with TRBJ2-1, with a possible D match to TRBD2 (5 bases). This CDR3 has 11 residues. Trimming shortened V by 8 bases and J by 9 bases, and 11 bases separated the two germline ends. Germline assignment: CDR1 MNHNS and CDR2 SASEGT. CDR3 loop: CASSDLGEQFF. The CDR3 DNA reads TGTGCCAGCTCGGACTTAGGTGAGCAGTTCTTC.

This chain connects TRBV5-1 to TRBJ2-1, with 9 bases lining up with TRBD2. CDR3 length: 15 residues. In germline, CDR1 is SGHRS, CDR2 YFSETQ. With 0 bases clipped from V and 4 bases from J, the junction kept 2 bases outside the gene matches. CDR3 DNA sequence: TGCGCCAGCAGCTTGGGTCTAGCGGGATACAATGAGCAGTTCTTC. This translates into CASSLGLAGYNEQFF.

The V gene is TRBV18, the J gene TRBJ2-1; no clear D gene. Trimming shortened V by 4 bases and J by 5 bases, and 21 bases separated the two germline ends. Germline loops: CDR1 KGHSH, CDR2 LQKENI. This CDR3 comprises 17 residues. Written as DNA, the CDR3 is TGTGCCAGCTCACTACAAATTCCTAGGAGAGAAAACAATGAGCAGTTCTTC. Translating gives CASSLQIPRRENNEQFF.

V is TRBV29-1 and J is TRBJ1-2; the D gene is possibly TRBD1 (5 bases). The germline CDR1 and CDR2 sequences are SQVTM and ANQGSEA. The length of the CDR3 is 11 residues. As DNA, the CDR3 is TGCACGGACATGGATAACTATGGCTACACCTTC. This translates into CTDMDNYGYTF.

This chain uses TRBV19 with TRBJ2-7, with a weak D call TRBD2 (5 bases). This CDR3 comprises 14 residues. Germline CDR1 reads LNHDA; CDR2 reads SQIVND (reference sequence). The V gene lost 10 bases and the J gene lost 0 bases, with 16 bases spanning the gap. This CDR3 reads CATRWTLTSYEQYF. The CDR3 DNA follows: TGTGCCACCCGGTGGACTTTGACCTCCTACGAGCAGTACTTC.

CDR3 DNA sequence: TGTGCCAGCAGCTTAGACCTGTTGGCGGGCTTTAACTATGGCTACACCTTC. This translates into CASSLDLLAGFNYGYTF. The genes are TRBV11-2 and TRBJ1-2; D remains unclear. This CDR3 is built from 17 residues. CDR1 and CDR2 (germline): SGHAT, FQNNGV. Trimming left V 0 bases short and J 1 base short, with 15 bases between.

V usage is TRBV30 and J usage is TRBJ1-6, with a possible D match to TRBD1 (5 bases). The CDR3 covers 15 residues. Germline V lookup: CDR1 GTSNPN, CDR2 SVGIG (reference sequence). With 3 bases removed from V and 0 bases from J, the gap between germline ends came to 9 bases. The CDR3 bases are TGTGCCTGGAGGCTGGGGGGCTCCTATAATTCACCCCTCCACTTT. It yields the protein CAWRLGGSYNSPLHF.

The V gene is TRBV6-6, the J gene TRBJ1-6; D gene uncertain. CDR1 is MNHNY, CDR2 SVGAGI, per germline (reference sequence). CDR3 size: 13 residues. The V gene lost 7 bases and the J gene lost 6 bases, with 10 bases spanning the gap. The CDR3 region is CASTAIGNSPLHF. CDR3 nucleotides: TGTGCCAGCACCGCGATCGGTAATTCACCCCTCCACTTT.

This chain joins TRBV2 and TRBJ2-7; 9 bases align to TRBD1. The junction had 5 bases not matched to a gene; V was cut back by 3 bases and J by 5 bases. Germline loops: CDR1 SNHLY, CDR2 FYNNEI. This CDR3 has 14 residues. Written as DNA, the CDR3 is TGTGCCAGCAGTGAGGGGACAGGGTTCAACGAGCAGTACTTC. Residues: CASSEGTGFNEQYF.

The J gene is TRBJ2-7, the V gene TRBV7-9, with 14 bases matching TRBD2. The germline gives CDR1 SEHNR, CDR2 FQNEAQ (reference sequence). There are 17 residues in the CDR3. The J segment lost 2 bases and the V segment lost 5 bases, leaving 8 bases of the junction unmatched. The CDR3 bases are TGTGCCAGCAGCCCGAATCAGGGACTAGCGGGAGCCTACGAGCAGTACTTC. Its translation is CASSPNQGLAGAYEQYF.

The chain employs TRBV19 and TRBJ2-1; D perhaps matches TRBD2 (5 bases). The CDR3 loop spans 13 amino acids. Germline V CDR1 and CDR2: LNHDA, SQIVND (reference sequence). The V and J ends lost 1 base and 8 bases respectively, with 9 bases between them. The CDR3 DNA sequence: TGTGCCAGTAGTATAGGTCTAGCAGATGAGCAGTTCTTC. This codes for CASSIGLADEQFF.

This chain uses TRBV10-3 with TRBJ1-2; no clear D gene. The V gene lost 4 bases and the J gene lost 2 bases, with 5 bases spanning the gap. Germline V gives CDR1 ENHRY, CDR2 SYGVKD. The CDR3 runs 12 residues. The CDR3 loop is CAISGQNYGYTF. The CDR3 DNA is TGTGCCATCAGTGGGCAGAACTATGGCTACACCTTC.

This clone was recorded once. The rearrangement joins TRBV4-2 to TRBJ1-2; 7 positions agree with TRBD1. The V gene end was trimmed by 5 bases and the J gene end by 5 bases; junction bases not matched to a gene: 8. The CDR3 has 14 amino acids. Germline V gives CDR1 LGHNA, CDR2 YNFKEQ. CDR3 loop: CASSADRDRYGYTF. CDR3 coding DNA: TGTGCCAGCAGCGCAGACAGGGACAGATATGGCTACACCTTC.

V gene TRBV15 combines with J gene TRBJ2-3, with a tentative D call TRBD1 (5 bases). The CDR3 has 13 residues. Germline CDR1 and CDR2: LNHNV and YYDKDF (reference sequence). With 7 bases removed from V and 6 bases from J, the gap between germline ends came to 14 bases. The CDR3 bases are TGTGCCACCAAGATGCAGGGATCGGATACGCAGTATTTT. It encodes CATKMQGSDTQYF.

The chain employs TRBV28 and TRBJ2-3; D gene ambiguous. Germline V gene data show CDR1 as MDHEN and CDR2 as SYDVKM. V gave up 6 bases and J gave up 2 bases, with 6 bases separating them. There are 12 residues in the CDR3. The CDR3 coding sequence is TGTGCCAGCAGCCCCAACACAGATACGCAGTATTTT. Protein product: CASSPNTDTQYF.

This rearrangement joins TRBV6-5 to TRBJ1-1; D remains unclear. Germline values: CDR1 MNHEY, CDR2 SVGAGI. The CDR3 contains 12 residues. The ends were cut back, 2 bases at V and 8 bases at J, with 9 bases in the middle. The CDR3 region has the DNA TGTGCCAGCAGTTACAACCGGAGAGAAGCTTTCTTT. The encoded protein is CASSYNRREAFF.

The J gene is TRBJ2-7, the V gene TRBV28, with TRBD1 matching 7 bases. Germline V gives CDR1 MDHEN, CDR2 SYDVKM. This CDR3 spans 14 amino acids. The V segment lost 3 bases and the J segment 4 bases; nucleotides outside the gene matches: 6. For the CDR3, the DNA is TGTGCCAGCAGTTTGGCCGGGACAGCTTACGAGCAGTACTTC. This gives the protein CASSLAGTAYEQYF.